These 23 T cell receptor beta chains share one sample of origin, sequenced in a study of early stage breast cancer tumors (dated by TCRdb to 2015 to 2018). Library prep was done by the immunoSEQ multiplex PCR assay. Sourced from immuneACCESS, this table was stored by TCRdb with only in-frame sequences that have V and J called. A share of the clones is absent; for the studies checked, an unresolved V gene accounts for under half, and the remainder has no known explanation. This sample is represented by 65,000 to 75,000 clones; about 85% of them were singletons. Of the sample, 4.7% is held by the ten largest clones. The sequenced sample consisted of blood. Receptors were obtained from a person in their 40s with breast cancer.

The rearrangement uses TRBV5-6 and TRBJ2-5; perhaps TRBD1 as D (6 bases). Germline V gives CDR1 SGHDT, CDR2 YYEEEE. The CDR3 covers 14 residues. Trimming shortened V by 6 bases and J by 5 bases, and 17 bases separated the two germline ends. CDR3 nucleotide sequence: TGTGCCAGCACCCGACGGACGAGGGGGGAGACCCAGTACTTC. Translation: CASTRRTRGETQYF.

The genes are TRBV5-5 and TRBJ1-1; D perhaps matches TRBD1 (6 bases). V dropped 4 bases and J dropped 0 bases, with 13 bases sitting between them. Germline V lookup: CDR1 SGHKS, CDR2 YYEKEE (reference sequence). This CDR3 comprises 15 residues. In DNA form, the CDR3 reads TGTGCCAGCAGCAACCACAGGGCGGTGAACACTGAAGCTTTCTTT. Translating gives CASSNHRAVNTEAFF.

J is TRBJ2-7 and V is TRBV10-3; 7 bases match TRBD1. Germline V gives CDR1 ENHRY, CDR2 SYGVKD. The CDR3 has 14 residues. V shed 3 bases, J shed 2 bases, and the junction held 4 bases outside the gene matches. CDR3 DNA: TGTGCCATCAGTGAAGGGGGCGGAACCTACGAGCAGTACTTC. Protein product: CAISEGGGTYEQYF.

J is TRBJ2-5 and V is TRBV4-1, with 10 bases that match TRBD2. Germline V gene sequence: CDR1 MGHRA, CDR2 YSYEKL. The CDR3 runs 20 residues. The ends lost 4 bases at V and 2 bases at J; junction bases unmatched: 19. Here the CDR3 reads CASSPTRPAGGPSGQETQYF. For the CDR3, the DNA is TGCGCCAGCAGCCCTACCCGCCCAGCGGGAGGGCCTTCGGGGCAAGAGACCCAGTACTTC.

This rearrangement joins TRBV19 to TRBJ2-7; TRBD2 is a possible D gene (6 bases). CDR1 is LNHDA, CDR2 SQIVND, per germline (reference sequence). V lost 5 bases to trimming and J lost 1 base, with 12 bases between them. There are 14 residues in the CDR3. The CDR3 region is CASSPGLHSYEQYF. CDR3 coding DNA: TGTGCCAGTAGTCCGGGACTGCATTCCTACGAGCAGTACTTC.

The V gene is TRBV7-8, the J gene TRBJ1-1, with unresolved D. Between the trimmed V and J ends, which lost 3 bases and 4 bases, there was a span of 6 bases. Germline assignment: CDR1 SGHVS and CDR2 FQNEAQ. This CDR3 is built from 12 residues. For the CDR3, the DNA is TGTGCCAGCAGCTTTAGACGCACTGAAGCTTTCTTT. It encodes CASSFRRTEAFF. The full variable domain, with the rest looked up from reference TRBV7-8 and TRBJ1-1, is GAGVSQSPRYKVAKRGQDVALRCDPISGHVSLFWYQQALGQGPEFLTYFQNEAQLDKSGLPSDRFFAERPEGSVSTLKIQRTQQEDSAVYLCASSFRRTEAFFGQGTRLTVV.

This clone has only one observation. The V call is TRBV28, the J call TRBJ2-7, with 14 bases identical to TRBD2. Germline V gives CDR1 MDHEN, CDR2 SYDVKM. The V segment lost 5 bases and the J segment 6 bases; nucleotides outside the gene matches: 6. CDR3 length: 15 amino acids. CDR3 amino acids: CASSPKGTSGGEQYF. CDR3 DNA sequence: TGTGCCAGCAGTCCGAAAGGGACTAGCGGGGGCGAGCAGTACTTC.

This clone was picked up a small number of times. The rearrangement joins TRBV6-1 to TRBJ1-5; D is uncertain. Germline values: CDR1 MNHNS, CDR2 SASEGT. The CDR3 extends over 15 amino acids. V was trimmed by 8 bases and J by 6 bases, leaving 20 bases between them. The CDR3: CASSTGWLVGQPQHF. The CDR3 DNA sequence: TGTGCCAGCTCCACGGGTTGGTTGGTTGGTCAGCCCCAGCATTTT.

This chain links TRBV6-5 with TRBJ2-3; tentatively, D is TRBD1 (5 bases). Germline values: CDR1 MNHEY, CDR2 SVGAGI. Trimming shortened V by 2 bases and J by 1 base, and 10 bases separated the two germline ends. There are 15 residues in the CDR3. CDR3: CASSYRQLGTDTQYF. CDR3 sequence (DNA): TGTGCCAGCAGTTACCGACAGCTGGGCACAGATACGCAGTATTTT.

This clone was counted only a few times. CDR3 bases: TGTGCCAGCAGTCCTCGGCCAAGCTCTGGGGCCAACGTCCTGACTTTC. This translates into CASSPRPSSGANVLTF. The genes are TRBV27 and TRBJ2-6, with D uncertain. Germline V gene lookup returns CDR1 MNHEY and CDR2 SMNVEV (reference sequence). The CDR3 is 16 residues long. Trimming pared 5 bases from V and 0 bases from J, leaving 11 bases between.

In this sample, this clone turned up a few times. The V call is TRBV7-9, the J call TRBJ2-7, with no clear D. The ends were cut back, 5 bases at V and 3 bases at J, with 5 bases in the middle. Germline values: CDR1 SEHNR, CDR2 FQNEAQ (reference sequence). The CDR3 sequence is 11 residues long. The CDR3 region is CASSRVYEQYF. In DNA form, the CDR3 reads TGTGCCAGCAGCCGTGTCTACGAGCAGTACTTC.

A single count supports this clone. This chain joins TRBV5-4 and TRBJ2-7, with 9 bases fitting TRBD2. This CDR3 contains 17 residues. V shed 2 bases, J shed 5 bases, and the junction held 14 bases outside the gene matches. Germline V gene lookup returns CDR1 SGHNT and CDR2 YYREEE (reference sequence). Here the CDR3 DNA reads TGTGCCAGCAGCTTAGGAGTAGCGGGAGCCCCTACCCACGAGCAGTACTTC. Its protein is CASSLGVAGAPTHEQYF.

This clone was seen only a few times. The gene calls are TRBV11-2 and TRBJ1-2; 9 bases agree with TRBD1. From germline, CDR1 is SGHAT and CDR2 FQNNGV. The CDR3 is 15 amino acids. With V trimmed by 3 bases and J by 5 bases, 7 bases remained unmatched. The CDR3 DNA sequence: TGTGCCAGCAGCTTCGAACGGGACAGGGCTTATGGCTACACCTTC. Translation gives CASSFERDRAYGYTF.

DNA of the CDR3: TGTGCCAGCAGTTTAGGCCGGACAAAAGATTACGAGCAGTACTTC. Translated, it gives CASSLGRTKDYEQYF. The rearrangement joins TRBV28 to TRBJ2-7; TRBD1 might be the D (5 bases). V lost 2 bases, J lost 4 bases, and 15 bases lay in between. There are 15 residues in the CDR3. CDR1 and CDR2 from the germline V gene are MDHEN and SYDVKM.

The chain uses TRBV9 and TRBJ1-1, with D maybe TRBD1 (5 bases). The length of the CDR3 is 13 residues. Trimming pared 6 bases from V and 1 base from J, leaving 10 bases between. Germline lookup yields CDR1 SGDLS and CDR2 YYNGEE. In nucleotides, the CDR3 is TGTGCCAGCAATAGGGACGGGAACACTGAAGCTTTCTTT. This encodes CASNRDGNTEAFF.

The genes are TRBV6-5 and TRBJ2-7, with TRBD1 matching 9 bases. Unmatched junction bases numbered 7, after V lost 4 bases and J lost 3 bases. Germline CDR1 and CDR2: MNHEY and SVGAGI. The CDR3 runs 15 residues. CDR3 region: CASSSPGQGGYEQYF. CDR3 in DNA: TGTGCCAGCAGTTCTCCGGGACAGGGCGGCTACGAGCAGTACTTC.

The CDR3 DNA reads as TGTGCCACCAGCACCTCTACTAGCGTTACCTACGAGCAGTACTTC. This encodes CATSTSTSVTYEQYF. This chain links TRBV15 with TRBJ2-7; 7 bases match TRBD2. After removal of 4 bases from V and 2 bases from J, the junction contained 8 bases not matched to a gene. CDR3 size: 15 residues. CDR1 and CDR2 from the germline V gene are LNHNV and YYDKDF (reference sequence).

The chain carries TRBV6-1 and TRBJ2-5; TRBD1 matches 7 bases. Germline V lookup: CDR1 MNHNS, CDR2 SASEGT. Unmatched junction bases numbered 4, after V lost 8 bases and J lost 1 base. This CDR3 spans 13 amino acids. The CDR3 is CASGGQIQETQYF. The CDR3 region has the DNA TGTGCCAGCGGGGGACAGATCCAAGAGACCCAGTACTTC.

This clone was picked up one time. CDR3 protein: CASSQSSGRAYNEQFF. The DNA of the CDR3 is TGTGCCAGCAGCCAAAGTAGCGGGAGAGCCTACAATGAGCAGTTCTTC. The rearrangement uses TRBV11-3 and TRBJ2-1; 9 nucleotides align to TRBD2. V lost 5 bases and J lost 2; bases outside the gene matches: 7. Germline-derived CDR1 and CDR2 are SGHNT and YENEEA. The CDR3 loop spans 16 amino acids.

This clone showed up just a few times. The chain uses TRBV29-1 and TRBJ2-7; D might be TRBD2 (5 bases). The CDR3 covers 13 residues. Germline-derived CDR1 and CDR2 are SQVTM and ANQGSEA. Trimming removed 4 bases at V and 3 bases at J, with 13 bases between. Here the CDR3 reads CSVGGDLLYEQYF. The CDR3 DNA sequence: TGCAGCGTTGGGGGAGACTTGCTCTACGAGCAGTACTTC.

The chain has TRBV28 and TRBJ2-7, with TRBD2 matching over 11 bases. CDR1 and CDR2 from the germline V gene are MDHEN and SYDVKM. V lost 2 bases to trimming and J lost 2 bases; unmatched junction nucleotides: 8. The CDR3 contains 17 residues. In nucleotides, the CDR3 is TGTGCCAGCAGTTTACCCGGGACTAGCGGACTCGCCTACGAGCAGTACTTC. Translated, it gives CASSLPGTSGLAYEQYF.

This rearrangement joins TRBV6-6 to TRBJ2-7; TRBD1 matches at 7 bases. The CDR3 spans 14 residues. V shed 3 bases and J 3 bases; nucleotides not matched to a gene: 5. Germline V gene sequence: CDR1 MNHNY, CDR2 SVGAGI (reference sequence). In DNA form, the CDR3 reads TGTGCCAGCAGTTATCGGACAGGAGTCTACGAGCAGTACTTC. Protein product: CASSYRTGVYEQYF.

The chain links TRBV13 to TRBJ2-2; 8 nucleotides match TRBD1. The CDR3 sequence is 14 residues long. J gave up 5 bases and V 10 bases, and 9 bases lay outside the gene matches. From germline, CDR1 is PRHDT and CDR2 FYEKMQ (reference sequence). In DNA, the CDR3 is TGTGCCACCCTAACAGGGGGAGCGACCGGGGAGCTGTTTTTT. It yields the protein CATLTGGATGELFF.